The rows below give T cell receptor beta chains drawn from one sample of a study of molecular identifiers for immune sequencing clone quantification. Using its own MiXCR run on the PCR reads, TCRdb lists one record per CDR3 protein. The sample yields 550,000 to 750,000 distinct CDR3 sequences, about 20% seen once. The sequenced sample consisted of naive CD8+ T cells from blood, with Jurkat cell RNA spiked in. The origin of the receptors is a human donor in good health. Some libraries in this study had Jurkat cell RNA spiked in. CDR3s include the opening cysteine and the closing phenylalanine or tryptophan. The D gene is left open where the match is weak. Clone size appears in some rows only: once, few, many, or a class for an expanded clone.

v_gene	abundance	j_gene	d_gene	CDR3nt	CDR3aa
TRBV11-2	many	TRBJ2-3	TRBD2	TGTGCCAGCAGCTTAGAGGAGCGGGGCCGCACAGATACGCAGTATTTT	CASSLEERGRTDTQYF
TRBV6-1	.	TRBJ2-7	.	TGTGCCAGCAGTGAGATAGCTTCGACCTACGAGCAGTACTTC	CASSEIASTYEQYF
TRBV27	few	TRBJ2-7	.	TGTGCCAGCAGTTTCTATAGGGAGAGGTACGAGCAGTACTTC	CASSFYRERYEQYF
TRBV20-1	many	TRBJ2-7	.	TGCAGTGCTCGGATAGGGTACGAGCAGTACTTC	CSARIGYEQYF
TRBV24-1	.	TRBJ2-2	.	TGTGCCACCAGTAGGTCGGGCAGTAGCACCGGGGAGCTGTTTTTT	CATSRSGSSTGELFF
TRBV9	many	TRBJ1-5	.	TGTGCCAGCAGCCCCGAGAGGGAAGATCAGCCCCAGCATTTT	CASSPEREDQPQHF
TRBV5-1	many	TRBJ2-7	.	TGCGCCAGCAGCCACGGGCCGCAGGGAGAGTACGAGCAGTACTTC	CASSHGPQGEYEQYF
TRBV30	many	TRBJ2-1	.	TGTGCCTGGAGGCAGACAGGAGGTAATGAGCAGTTCTTC	CAWRQTGGNEQFF
TRBV11-2	.	TRBJ2-7	TRBD2	TGTGCCAGCAGCTTGTGGACGGGAGGGCAGTACTTC	CASSLWTGGQYF
TRBV20-1	many	TRBJ1-2	.	TGCAGTGCTAGAGGAGGACAGTTTAACTATGGCTACACCTTC	CSARGGQFNYGYTF
TRBV6-5	many	TRBJ2-7	.	TGTGCCAGCAGTTCGGGACCCTTTCCGTCCTACGAGCAGTACTTC	CASSSGPFPSYEQYF
TRBV7-9	many	TRBJ2-1	.	TGTGCCAGCAGCTCGCTGCGGGGTACGGAGTTCTTC	CASSSLRGTEFF
TRBV12-3/TRBV12-4	.	TRBJ2-7	.	TGTGCCAGCAGTCGTAATCGGGACGGCTACGAGCAGTACTTC	CASSRNRDGYEQYF
TRBV27	many	TRBJ2-7	.	TGTGCCAGCAGTTTTCAGGGAGCATTAGAGCAGTACTTC	CASSFQGALEQYF
TRBV7-6	many	TRBJ2-7	.	TGTGCCAGCAGCTTAGCGGGGGGAGTGGGGAGCTCCTACGAGCAGTACTTC	CASSLAGGVGSSYEQYF
TRBV4-3	many	TRBJ2-7	.	TGCGCCAGCAGCCCGACCCAGGGGAGCTACGAGCAGTACTTC	CASSPTQGSYEQYF
TRBV28	.	TRBJ1-1	.	TGTGCCAGCAGTTTACACAAGGAGTTACTGAACACTGAAGCTTTCTTT	CASSLHKELLNTEAFF
TRBV27	.	TRBJ1-1	TRBD1	TGTGCCAGCAGTGCGGCAGGGGGAATGAACACTGAAGCTTTCTTT	CASSAAGGMNTEAFF
TRBV5-1	many	TRBJ1-6	.	TGCGCCAGCAGCTTGGCCCCGGGGTCACCCCTCCACTTT	CASSLAPGSPLHF
TRBV27	few	TRBJ2-5	.	TGTGCCAGCAGTTTATTAGGGGAGCAAGAGACCCAGTACTTC	CASSLLGEQETQYF
TRBV5-1	many	TRBJ1-5	TRBD1	TGCGCCAGCAGCTTGGAAGGACAGGGGGATCAGCCCCAGCATTTT	CASSLEGQGDQPQHF
TRBV4-1	few	TRBJ2-5	.	TGCGCCAGCAGCCAAGAACGATTCGGGGTAGGGGAGACCCAGTACTTC	CASSQERFGVGETQYF
TRBV15	many	TRBJ2-3	.	TGTGCCACCAGCAGAGATCTGGATGGGTCAGATACGCAGTATTTT	CATSRDLDGSDTQYF
TRBV2	.	TRBJ2-7	TRBD1	TGTGCCAGCGGGAGCCGGACAGGGCACGAGCAGTACTTC	CASGSRTGHEQYF
TRBV11-3	.	TRBJ2-3	TRBD2	TGTGCCAGCAGCTTCTCTAGCGGGATCGCAGATACGCAGTATTTT	CASSFSSGIADTQYF
TRBV12-3/TRBV12-4	many	TRBJ2-3	.	TGTGCCAGCAGTTTAGCGCTCCCAGATACGCAGTATTTT	CASSLALPDTQYF
TRBV9	.	TRBJ1-2	.	TGTGCCAGCAGCGTAGGCGCGGGGGCAAGGGGCTACACCTTC	CASSVGAGARGYTF
TRBV12-5	.	TRBJ2-3	.	TGTGCTAGTGCCTTAAGCGAGGGCAGCACAGATACGCAGTATTTT	CASALSEGSTDTQYF
TRBV20-1	many	TRBJ2-3	.	TGCAGTGCTAGAGATGGTTCCCCTCGGTTTACTAGCACAGATACGCAGTATTTT	CSARDGSPRFTSTDTQYF
TRBV20-1	few	TRBJ1-2	TRBD1	TGCAGTGCCAGAGAACAGGGGCTCTATGGCTACACCTTC	CSAREQGLYGYTF